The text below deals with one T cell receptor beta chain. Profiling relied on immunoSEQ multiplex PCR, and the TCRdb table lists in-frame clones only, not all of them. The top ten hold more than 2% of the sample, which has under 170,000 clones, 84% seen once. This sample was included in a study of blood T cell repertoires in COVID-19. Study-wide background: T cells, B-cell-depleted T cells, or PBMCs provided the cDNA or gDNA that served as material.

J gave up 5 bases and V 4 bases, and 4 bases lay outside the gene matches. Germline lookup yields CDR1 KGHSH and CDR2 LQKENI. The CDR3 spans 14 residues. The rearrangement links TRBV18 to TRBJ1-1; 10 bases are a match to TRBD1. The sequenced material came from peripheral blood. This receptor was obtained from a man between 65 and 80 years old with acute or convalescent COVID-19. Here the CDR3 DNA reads TGTGCCAGCTCACTAGACAGGGGGCGGACTGAAGCTTTCTTT. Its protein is CASSLDRGRTEAFF.